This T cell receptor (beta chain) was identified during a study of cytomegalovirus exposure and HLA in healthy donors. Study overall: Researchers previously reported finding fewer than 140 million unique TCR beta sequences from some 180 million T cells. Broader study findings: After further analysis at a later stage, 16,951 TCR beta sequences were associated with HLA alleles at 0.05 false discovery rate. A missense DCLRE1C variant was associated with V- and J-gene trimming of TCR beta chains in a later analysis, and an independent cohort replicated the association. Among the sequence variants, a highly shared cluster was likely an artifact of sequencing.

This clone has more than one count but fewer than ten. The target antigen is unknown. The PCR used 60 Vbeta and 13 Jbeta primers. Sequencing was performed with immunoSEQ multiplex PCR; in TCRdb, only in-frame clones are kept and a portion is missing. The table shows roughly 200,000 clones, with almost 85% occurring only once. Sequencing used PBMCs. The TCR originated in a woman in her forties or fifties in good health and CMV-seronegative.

This CDR3 is CASSSILAGGRRSGELFF. CDR3 in DNA: TGTGCCAGCAGCTCCATACTAGCGGGGGGGCGGAGGTCCGGGGAGCTGTTTTTT. The chain employs TRBV11-2 and TRBJ2-2, with 13 bases that match TRBD2. The V gene end was trimmed by 4 bases and the J gene end by 6 bases; junction bases not matched to a gene: 11. Germline V gene data show CDR1 as SGHAT and CDR2 as FQNNGV. This CDR3 spans 18 amino acids.